Included here is one T cell receptor beta chain sequence, with context. Its target is unknown. The assay was immunoSEQ multiplex PCR, and TCRdb's table has in-frame clones only and misses some. The sample records about 140,000 clones, approximately 82% being singletons. This record comes from a study of radiation and T cells in renal cell carcinoma. Looking at the study overall: Nephrectomy followed 15 Gy stereotactic body radiation by 4 weeks.

The CDR3 length is 13 residues. CDR1 and CDR2 (germline): LNHDA, SQIVND (reference sequence). Trimming removed 1 base from V and 5 bases from J, with 8 bases in between. Notes on the study in general: In blood, top tumor clones expanded by 2 weeks, shrinking by 4.

As to time point: baseline pretreatment blood. The treatment: 15 Gy SBRT to primary tumor, nephrectomy 4 weeks later. After SBRT, blood was collected at 2 and 4 weeks, plus baseline. The patient's renal cell carcinoma had clear cell pathology. This chain uses TRBV19 with TRBJ1-1, with D possibly TRBD1 on 5 matching bases. This sequence originates from a woman aged 50 to 60 with renal cell carcinoma. The sequences come from blood, collected from a patient whose treatment included radiotherapy and nephrectomy. The CDR3 bases are TGTGCCAGTAGTATAGGATGGGGGACTGAAGCTTTCTTT. It specifies CASSIGWGTEAFF.